The rows below give T cell receptor beta chains drawn from one sample of a study of shared clonotypes between healthy human individuals. Here immunoSEQ multiplex PCR was the method, and the copy in TCRdb shows in-frame clones only, minus some. The profile shows about 1 million clones, about 80% of them singletons. The sample taken for sequencing was memory CD4+ T cells sorted from blood. These receptors were obtained from a man aged 18 to 35 in good health. The CDR3 runs from the conserved cysteine through the conserved F or W. D genes are given only for firm matches. Clone size, where shown, is once, few, many, or a class for clones that have expanded.

d_call: TRBD1
v_call: TRBV4-2
clone_size: NA
j_call: TRBJ2-1
cdr3_nt: TGTGCCAGCAGCCAAGCCGGGACAGGGGGCTTTGAGCAGTTCTTC
cdr3_aa: CASSQAGTGGFEQFF

d_call: TRBD1
v_call: TRBV2
clone_size: NA
j_call: TRBJ2-7
cdr3_nt: TGTGCCAGCAGTGGCAGGCGGACAGGGCAGTACTTC
cdr3_aa: CASSGRRTGQYF

d_call: NA
v_call: TRBV5-6
clone_size: NA
j_call: TRBJ1-2
cdr3_nt: TGTGCCAGCAACAGTAAGTTGGTCCTGGGCTATGGCTACACCTTC
cdr3_aa: CASNSKLVLGYGYTF

d_call: TRBD2
v_call: TRBV7-2
clone_size: NA
j_call: TRBJ2-7
cdr3_nt: TGTGCCAGCAGCTCTAGCGGCGAGCAGTACTTC
cdr3_aa: CASSSSGEQYF

d_call: NA
v_call: TRBV2
clone_size: many
j_call: TRBJ2-1
cdr3_nt: TGTGCCAGCAGTGAAACTGGTGGAGGGAACAATGAGCAGTTCTTC
cdr3_aa: CASSETGGGNNEQFF

d_call: TRBD2
v_call: TRBV5-1
clone_size: NA
j_call: TRBJ2-7
cdr3_nt: TGCGCCAGCAGTGCCGGGACTAGCCGCTACGAGCAGTACTTC
cdr3_aa: CASSAGTSRYEQYF

d_call: TRBD1
v_call: TRBV11-2
clone_size: NA
j_call: TRBJ2-3
cdr3_nt: TGTGCCAGCAGCTTAGGGACAGGGGTTGGAGATACGCAGTATTTT
cdr3_aa: CASSLGTGVGDTQYF

d_call: TRBD1
v_call: TRBV7-2
clone_size: once
j_call: TRBJ1-1
cdr3_nt: TGTGCCAGCAGCTGGGAGACAGGGGGAATCACTGAAGCTTTCTTT
cdr3_aa: CASSWETGGITEAFF

d_call: NA
v_call: TRBV9
clone_size: NA
j_call: TRBJ2-7
cdr3_nt: TGTGCCAGCAGCGTATCAGAGGGATTCTCCTACGAGCAGTACTTC
cdr3_aa: CASSVSEGFSYEQYF

d_call: NA
v_call: TRBV30
clone_size: few
j_call: TRBJ1-1
cdr3_nt: TGTGCCTGGAGTGTACTGGCCCTCAACACTGAAGCTTTCTTT
cdr3_aa: CAWSVLALNTEAFF

d_call: NA
v_call: TRBV7-2
clone_size: NA
j_call: TRBJ2-3
cdr3_nt: TGTGCCAGCAGCTCCTGGGCAGATACGCAGTATTTT
cdr3_aa: CASSSWADTQYF

d_call: TRBD1
v_call: TRBV6-4
clone_size: once
j_call: TRBJ1-1
cdr3_nt: TGTGCCAGCAAGCTACGGGACAGATTGAACACTGAAGCTTTCTTT
cdr3_aa: CASKLRDRLNTEAFF

d_call: NA
v_call: TRBV18
clone_size: NA
j_call: TRBJ2-7
cdr3_nt: TGTGCCAGCTCACCGGGGGGACAGACCTACGAGCAGTACTTC
cdr3_aa: CASSPGGQTYEQYF

d_call: NA
v_call: TRBV7-6
clone_size: NA
j_call: TRBJ1-2
cdr3_nt: TGTGCCAGCAGCTTAGGAGGGGCGGCTAACTATGGCTACACCTTC
cdr3_aa: CASSLGGAANYGYTF

d_call: TRBD1
v_call: TRBV27
clone_size: once
j_call: TRBJ1-2
cdr3_nt: TGTGCCAGCAGTTCCCGGGACAGGGGAAGAAGAGGCTACACCTTC
cdr3_aa: CASSSRDRGRRGYTF

d_call: TRBD1
v_call: TRBV5-4
clone_size: NA
j_call: TRBJ2-7
cdr3_nt: TGTGCCAGCAGCTTGGATAGGGGGCCTTACGAGCAGTACTTC
cdr3_aa: CASSLDRGPYEQYF

d_call: NA
v_call: TRBV5-1
clone_size: NA
j_call: TRBJ2-3
cdr3_nt: TGCGCCAGCAGCTTGGAGGGGGATACGCAGTATTTT
cdr3_aa: CASSLEGDTQYF

d_call: NA
v_call: TRBV14
clone_size: NA
j_call: TRBJ2-2
cdr3_nt: TGTGCCAGTTGCCGAACCGTTTCTCGGGAGCTGTTTTTT
cdr3_aa: CASCRTVSRELFF

d_call: NA
v_call: TRBV5-6
clone_size: NA
j_call: TRBJ2-2
cdr3_nt: TGTGCCAGCAGCTTGGACAGGGCGGCGACCGGGGAGCTGTTTTTT
cdr3_aa: CASSLDRAATGELFF

d_call: TRBD1
v_call: TRBV30
clone_size: NA
j_call: TRBJ2-2
cdr3_nt: TGTGCCTGGAAGAGGGGGCCGAACACCGGGGAGCTGTTTTTT
cdr3_aa: CAWKRGPNTGELFF

d_call: NA
v_call: TRBV19
clone_size: many
j_call: TRBJ1-5
cdr3_nt: TGTGCCAGTAGTATGCGAGGACCCTCCAATCAGCCCCAGCATTTT
cdr3_aa: CASSMRGPSNQPQHF

d_call: NA
v_call: TRBV5-1
clone_size: NA
j_call: TRBJ1-4
cdr3_nt: TGCGCCAGCAGCTTGGCGGGTCAGGGAAATGAAAAACTGTTTTTT
cdr3_aa: CASSLAGQGNEKLFF

d_call: TRBD2
v_call: TRBV27
clone_size: NA
j_call: TRBJ2-2
cdr3_nt: TGTGCCAGCAGTTTCTTATCTAGCGGGAGGATAAGGACCGGGGAGCTGTTTTTT
cdr3_aa: CASSFLSSGRIRTGELFF

d_call: NA
v_call: TRBV2
clone_size: once
j_call: TRBJ2-2
cdr3_nt: TGTGCCAGCATTGGGGGGAAGGGGACCGGGGAGCTGTTTTTT
cdr3_aa: CASIGGKGTGELFF

d_call: NA
v_call: TRBV10-3
clone_size: NA
j_call: TRBJ2-3
cdr3_nt: TGTGCCATCAGTCGTCTTCGGGTGGGGACCGATACGCAGTATTTT
cdr3_aa: CAISRLRVGTDTQYF

d_call: NA
v_call: TRBV2
clone_size: NA
j_call: TRBJ2-7
cdr3_nt: TGTGCCAGCTGCTCCGGTGGGCGCGAGCAGTACTTC
cdr3_aa: CASCSGGREQYF

d_call: NA
v_call: TRBV7-2
clone_size: NA
j_call: TRBJ2-1
cdr3_nt: TGTGCCAGCAGCTTAGCTACTAGATCTCCCAATGAGCAGTTCTTC
cdr3_aa: CASSLATRSPNEQFF

d_call: NA
v_call: TRBV18
clone_size: few
j_call: TRBJ1-1
cdr3_nt: TGTGCCAGCTCACCACCGGGGGGGAGGGCTGAAGCTTTCTTT
cdr3_aa: CASSPPGGRAEAFF

d_call: NA
v_call: TRBV11-2
clone_size: NA
j_call: TRBJ1-6
cdr3_nt: TGTGCCAGCAGCTTAGGGGTCGGGGTAACAAATTCACCCCTCCACTTT
cdr3_aa: CASSLGVGVTNSPLHF

d_call: NA
v_call: TRBV30
clone_size: NA
j_call: TRBJ2-4
cdr3_nt: TGTGCCTGGGGCAACGGGGCCAAAAACATTCAGTACTTC
cdr3_aa: CAWGNGAKNIQYF

d_call: TRBD1
v_call: TRBV28
clone_size: NA
j_call: TRBJ1-1
cdr3_nt: TGTGCCAGCAGCACAGGGGGCGGAGGGACTGAAGCTTTCTTT
cdr3_aa: CASSTGGGGTEAFF

d_call: TRBD2
v_call: TRBV7-9
clone_size: NA
j_call: TRBJ2-1
cdr3_nt: TGTGCCAGCAGTACATGGGGGGCGGGAGGCTCCTACAATGAGCAGTTCTTC
cdr3_aa: CASSTWGAGGSYNEQFF

d_call: NA
v_call: TRBV5-1
clone_size: NA
j_call: TRBJ2-1
cdr3_nt: TGCGCCACTACTCAGGGCGGGGAGTACAATGAGCAGTTCTTC
cdr3_aa: CATTQGGEYNEQFF

d_call: NA
v_call: TRBV5-5
clone_size: NA
j_call: TRBJ1-1
cdr3_nt: TGTGCCAGCAGCTTGCTCACAGCTCTCAAGTATGAAGCTTTCTTT
cdr3_aa: CASSLLTALKYEAFF

d_call: TRBD1
v_call: TRBV6-5
clone_size: NA
j_call: TRBJ2-7
cdr3_nt: TGTGCCAGCAGTACTGGACAGGCCCCGGGGTACGAGCAGTACTTC
cdr3_aa: CASSTGQAPGYEQYF

d_call: NA
v_call: TRBV2
clone_size: NA
j_call: TRBJ1-2
cdr3_nt: TGTGCCAGCAGTGTTGGTGTTAACTATGGCTACACCTTC
cdr3_aa: CASSVGVNYGYTF

d_call: TRBD1
v_call: TRBV7-2
clone_size: NA
j_call: TRBJ1-3
cdr3_nt: TGTGCCAGCAGCTTTAGGGACAGCTCTGGAAACACCATATATTTT
cdr3_aa: CASSFRDSSGNTIYF

d_call: NA
v_call: TRBV19
clone_size: NA
j_call: TRBJ2-5
cdr3_nt: TGTGCCAGTAGTATACCCCAGGTTCCGGAGACCCAGTACTTC
cdr3_aa: CASSIPQVPETQYF

d_call: NA
v_call: TRBV9
clone_size: once
j_call: TRBJ1-5
cdr3_nt: TGTGCCAGCAGCCCACGGGACAACCCTAATCAGCCCCAGCATTTT
cdr3_aa: CASSPRDNPNQPQHF

d_call: TRBD2
v_call: TRBV7-6
clone_size: NA
j_call: TRBJ2-5
cdr3_nt: TGTGCCAGCAGCCTCTACCCTCGACTAGCGGGGGATAGAGAGACCCAGTACTTC
cdr3_aa: CASSLYPRLAGDRETQYF

d_call: NA
v_call: TRBV29-1
clone_size: NA
j_call: TRBJ2-1
cdr3_nt: TGCAGCGTGGGACGGGAGACCAATGAGCAGTTCTTC
cdr3_aa: CSVGRETNEQFF

d_call: TRBD2
v_call: TRBV6-1
clone_size: many
j_call: TRBJ2-3
cdr3_nt: TGTGCCAGCAGTGAGGCGGGGGGGCGGACAGATACGCAGTATTTT
cdr3_aa: CASSEAGGRTDTQYF

d_call: NA
v_call: TRBV19
clone_size: few
j_call: TRBJ1-3
cdr3_nt: TGTGCCAGTCGAGACAGTCCTGGAAACACCATATATTTT
cdr3_aa: CASRDSPGNTIYF

d_call: NA
v_call: TRBV30
clone_size: NA
j_call: TRBJ2-3
cdr3_nt: TGTGCCTTCTTAGACCCAACGTGGAGCACAGATACGCAGTATTTT
cdr3_aa: CAFLDPTWSTDTQYF

d_call: NA
v_call: TRBV5-1
clone_size: NA
j_call: TRBJ2-7
cdr3_nt: TGCGCCAGCAGCTTGGCCCAGCACTACGAGCAGTACTTC
cdr3_aa: CASSLAQHYEQYF

d_call: TRBD1
v_call: TRBV7-2
clone_size: NA
j_call: TRBJ2-7
cdr3_nt: TGTGCCAGCAGCTTCCCCCGAGACAGGGCTCATTCCTACGAGCAGTACTTC
cdr3_aa: CASSFPRDRAHSYEQYF

d_call: TRBD1
v_call: TRBV7-9
clone_size: NA
j_call: TRBJ1-1
cdr3_nt: TGTGCCAGCAGCTTATGGACAGGGGTAAACACTGAAGCTTTCTTT
cdr3_aa: CASSLWTGVNTEAFF

d_call: NA
v_call: TRBV5-4
clone_size: NA
j_call: TRBJ2-1
cdr3_nt: TGTGCCAGCAGCTTCGGCGGAAGCTCCTACAATGAGCAGTTCTTC
cdr3_aa: CASSFGGSSYNEQFF

d_call: NA
v_call: TRBV28
clone_size: NA
j_call: TRBJ2-5
cdr3_nt: TGTGCCAGCAGGGGACCATTTTGGGGTGGGGCACAAGAGACCCAGTACTTC
cdr3_aa: CASRGPFWGGAQETQYF

d_call: NA
v_call: TRBV18
clone_size: NA
j_call: TRBJ1-2
cdr3_nt: TGTGCCAGCTCGTATCTTCTGTCGGGGGCGGATAGCTCTGGCTACACCTTC
cdr3_aa: CASSYLLSGADSSGYTF

d_call: NA
v_call: TRBV9
clone_size: NA
j_call: TRBJ2-5
cdr3_nt: TGTGCCAGCAGCGTAGATAGACGGGGAGACCAGTACTTC
cdr3_aa: CASSVDRRGDQYF

d_call: NA
v_call: TRBV5-6
clone_size: NA
j_call: TRBJ1-4
cdr3_nt: TGTGCCAGCAGCTTAAAAGGAGGTGAAAAACTGTTTTTT
cdr3_aa: CASSLKGGEKLFF

d_call: TRBD1
v_call: TRBV5-1
clone_size: NA
j_call: TRBJ1-2
cdr3_nt: TGCGCCAGCAGAATTATCCAGGGGGACGCTAACTATGGCTACACCTTC
cdr3_aa: CASRIIQGDANYGYTF

d_call: TRBD1
v_call: TRBV10-3
clone_size: NA
j_call: TRBJ1-2
cdr3_nt: TGTGCCATCAGTGCCCCGACAGGGACCTATGGCTACACCTTC
cdr3_aa: CAISAPTGTYGYTF